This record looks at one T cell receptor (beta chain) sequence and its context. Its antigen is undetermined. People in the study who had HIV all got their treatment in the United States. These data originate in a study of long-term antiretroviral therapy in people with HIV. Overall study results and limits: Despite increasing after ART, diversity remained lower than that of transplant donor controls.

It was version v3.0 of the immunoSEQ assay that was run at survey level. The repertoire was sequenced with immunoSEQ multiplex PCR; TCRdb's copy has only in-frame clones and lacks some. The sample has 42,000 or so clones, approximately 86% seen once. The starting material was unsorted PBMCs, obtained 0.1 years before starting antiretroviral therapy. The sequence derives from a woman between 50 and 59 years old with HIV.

The CDR3 region is CASSQVQGSGNTIYF. The CDR3 coding sequence is TGTGCCAGCAGCCAAGTTCAAGGCTCTGGAAACACCATATATTTT. The chain joins TRBV14 to TRBJ1-3; D call uncertain. CDR3 length: 15 residues. Germline V gene lookup returns CDR1 SGHDN and CDR2 FVKESK. V gave up 1 base and J gave up 0 bases, with 7 bases separating them.